Listed here are 8 T cell receptor beta chains from one sample, sequenced in a study of blood T cells in healthy people across ages. A sample-barcoded 5' primer and a J-beta primer mix were used in a second PCR of about 7 to 12 cycles. TCRdb ran MiXCR on the 5' RACE reads and lists one entry per CDR3 protein. Of fewer than 900,000 distinct CDR3 sequences listed, 45% to 50% are singletons. The material sequenced was blood. The receptors were sampled from a woman aged 55-69 years in good health.

The chain employs TRBV11-2 and TRBJ2-3; D unclear. V was clipped by 4 bases and J by 2 bases, with 13 bases between them. Germline V gives CDR1 SGHAT, CDR2 FQNNGV. This CDR3 comprises 15 residues. In DNA form, the CDR3 reads TGTGCCAGCAGCTCCCCTCGTGCGGTCACAGATACGCAGTATTTT. It yields the protein CASSSPRAVTDTQYF.

A note on this clonotype: The CDR3 does not end in the conserved phenylalanine or tryptophan, so this is likely a read error. The genes are TRBV7-3 and TRBJ1-6; D gene uncertain. V lost 0 bases and J 7 bases, leaving 7 bases between the germline ends. CDR1 and CDR2 from the germline V gene are SGHTA and FQGTGA. This CDR3 has 14 residues. The DNA of the CDR3 is TGTGCCAGCAGCTTAACCCGGACCAATTCACCCCTCCACTTG. Encoded protein: CASSLTRTNSPLHL.

This clonotype was seen only a few times. The V gene is TRBV27, the J gene TRBJ1-5; TRBD1 matches at 7 bases. CDR3 length: 14 amino acids. The V gene end was trimmed by 2 bases and the J gene end by 2 bases; junction bases not matched to a gene: 0. Germline CDR1 MNHEY, CDR2 SMNVEV (reference sequence). The CDR3 region has the DNA TGTGCCAGCAGTTTAACAGGGGGCAATCAGCCCCAGCATTTT. It yields the protein CASSLTGGNQPQHF.

The chain joins TRBV6-1 to TRBJ2-7, with 7 nucleotides matching TRBD1. With V trimmed by 3 bases and J by 2 bases, 7 bases remained unmatched. The V gene's germline CDR1 is MNHNS and CDR2 SASEGT. The CDR3 spans 15 residues. The CDR3, as DNA: TGTGCCAGCAGTGATATAGGGCAGGGGGCCTACGAGCAGTACTTC. It codes for CASSDIGQGAYEQYF.

V usage is TRBV6-5 and J usage is TRBJ2-4; D possibly corresponds to TRBD1 (5 bases). Trimming left V 7 bases short and J 13 bases short, with 20 bases between. CDR3 length: 13 residues. Germline-derived CDR1 and CDR2 are MNHEY and SVGAGI. CDR3 DNA sequence: TGTGCCAGCACCACCCCGACAGCTCATGAGCAGTACTTC. It is translated as CASTTPTAHEQYF.

The chain recombines TRBV18 with TRBJ1-5; TRBD1 might be the D (5 bases). CDR3 length: 15 residues. V was shortened by 1 base and J by 5 bases, with 12 bases between the two germline ends. Germline CDR1 is KGHSH and CDR2 is LQKENI. CDR3 in amino acids: CASSPRGSSDQPQHF. The CDR3 region has the DNA TGTGCCAGCTCACCACGGGGGAGTTCGGATCAGCCCCAGCATTTT.

This clonotype occurred a few times. The genes are TRBV5-1 and TRBJ2-7; 7 bases map to TRBD1. With 1 base clipped from V and 5 bases from J, the junction kept 3 bases outside the gene matches. The germline V gene encodes CDR1 SGHRS and CDR2 YFSETQ. CDR3 length: 13 amino acids. The CDR3 is CASSLSGQDEQYF. CDR3 bases: TGCGCCAGCAGCTTGAGTGGACAGGACGAGCAGTACTTC.

Regarding this clonotype: A read error is possible here, since a much larger clone lies one base away. The chain uses TRBV20-1 and TRBJ2-3; no firm D call. Per germline, CDR1 DFQATT and CDR2 SNEGSKA (reference sequence). The CDR3 extends over 14 amino acids. CDR3: CSAGDRSRTDTQYF. The CDR3 nucleotides read TGCAGTGCTGGAGACCGGTCCCGCACAGATACGCAGTATTTT.